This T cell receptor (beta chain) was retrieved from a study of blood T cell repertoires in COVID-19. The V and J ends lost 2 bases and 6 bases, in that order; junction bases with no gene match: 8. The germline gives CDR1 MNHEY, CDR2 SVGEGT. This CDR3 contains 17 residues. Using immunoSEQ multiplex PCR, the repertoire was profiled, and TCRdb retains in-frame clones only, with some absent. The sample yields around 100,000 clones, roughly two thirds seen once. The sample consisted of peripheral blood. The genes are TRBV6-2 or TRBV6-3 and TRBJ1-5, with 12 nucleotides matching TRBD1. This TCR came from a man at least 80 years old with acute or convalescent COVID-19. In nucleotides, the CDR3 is TGTGCCAGCAGTTACCTCCGGGACAGGGGGCTGGGTCAGCCCCAGCATTTT. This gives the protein CASSYLRDRGLGQPQHF.